The clone carrying this TCR beta chain was recorded at least ten times. Its antigen remains unidentified. This sample also contains other DNA sequences that code for the same CDR3. This sample stems from a study of metastatic and nonmetastatic thyroid tumors. On the study more broadly: Peripheral blood and tumor or nodule samples from malignant and benign thyroid patients were compared. Study-wide findings and caveats: Reportedly, malignant thyroid tumors had significantly higher TCR beta diversity than benign nodules, in blood and tumor.

Until they underwent thyroid surgery, no patient had received any treatment. CDR3 length: 15 amino acids. The germline V gene encodes CDR1 KGHSH and CDR2 LQKENI. V was pared by 6 bases and J by 5 bases, with 4 bases of the junction left unmatched. Authors' analysis steps: A papillary thyroid cancer distant-metastasis classifier was built from CDR3 differences across clinicopathological groups. TCRdb called clones again from the PCR reads with MiXCR. TCRdb, not the original authors, processed these V and J calls. The table includes 25,000 to 30,000 clones, 3.5% to 5% detected once. The sequenced sample was blood. The chain uses TRBV18 and TRBJ2-3; 14 bases map to TRBD2. The receptor comes from a female donor with papillary thyroid cancer or a benign thyroid nodule (not recorded which). Some clones in this sample may be carry-over from other donors' samples. Here the CDR3 reads CASSPGTSGRDTQYF. The CDR3 bases are TGTGCCAGCTCCCCCGGGACTAGCGGGAGAGATACGCAGTATTTT.